The T cell receptor beta chain described here comes from a study of cytomegalovirus exposure and HLA in healthy donors. Primers for the PCR totalled 60 Vbeta and 13 Jbeta. Profiled with immunoSEQ multiplex PCR; TCRdb holds only in-frame clones, not every one. The table lists about 110,000 clones, just over 15% of them singletons. Sample: PBMCs. The TCR was taken from a woman between 18 and 29 years old in good health and CMV-seronegative.

The CDR3 DNA reads as TGTGCCAGCAGCTTAGCAAGCGGGACTCCCAAAGGCGGGGAGCTGTTTTTT. This translates into CASSLASGTPKGGELFF. This chain uses TRBV11-3 with TRBJ2-2; TRBD2 matches at 7 bases. V shed 1 base, J shed 7 bases, and the junction held 12 bases outside the gene matches. Germline CDR1 SGHNT, CDR2 YENEEA. The length of the CDR3 is 17 residues. The entire variable domain, with the rest obtained from reference TRBV11-3 and TRBJ2-2, is as follows: EAGVVQSPRYKIIEKKQPVAFWCNPISGHNTLYWYLQNLGQGPELLIRYENEEAVDDSQLPKDRFSAERLKGVDSTLKIQPAELGDSAVYLCASSLASGTPKGGELFFGEGSRLTVL.